The rows below give T cell receptor beta chains drawn from one sample of a study of PD-L1 blockade in urothelial cancer. Produced via immunoSEQ multiplex PCR; TCRdb's table is partial and in-frame only. The repertoire holds under 95,000 clones, with more than 75% as singletons. The starting material was PBMCs, obtained around atezolizumab (anti-PD-L1) treatment. The receptors stem from a man aged 55 to 70 with urothelial cancer. The CDR3 runs from the conserved cysteine through the conserved F or W. Only some rows state a clone size, as once, few, many or a class for expanded clones.

>TRBV5-4|NA|TRBJ2-7
CASSRGGTGSYEQYF
>TRBV7-8|NA|TRBJ2-6
CASSLGGPGFRSGANVLTF
>TRBV5-6|NA|TRBJ1-2
CASSFDFPSALRGNYGYTF
>TRBV10-2|NA|TRBJ2-1
CASSGGGTEQFF
>TRBV28|few|TRBJ1-5
CASSTTGTGYSNQPQHF
>TRBV6-5|few|TRBJ1-2
CASSRTGLDYGYTF
>TRBV7-9|NA|TRBJ2-5
CASSLAGQGARETQYF
>TRBV19|NA|TRBJ2-7
CASSTLGQGVDEQYF
>TRBV28|NA|TRBJ1-5
CASRGTGEDPDQPQHF
>TRBV7-2|NA|TRBJ1-1
CASSLRGGSTEAFF
>TRBV11-3|NA|TRBJ2-3
CASSLGRTSTDTQYF
>TRBV7-2|NA|TRBJ1-4
CASSLRTGGGNEKLFF
>TRBV25-1|once|TRBJ2-7
CASRAWGREQYF
>TRBV30|once|TRBJ1-6
CAWTPGQGLSPLHF
>TRBV6-6|NA|TRBJ2-2
CASTPFKGGAGELFF
>TRBV2|NA|TRBJ1-6
CASSVGRNSPLHF
>TRBV30|once|TRBJ2-1
CAWTSGGVNNEQFF
>TRBV19|NA|TRBJ1-5
CASSPDRATQPQHF
>TRBV2|NA|TRBJ1-4
CASTEGLAEKLFF
>TRBV5-1|NA|TRBJ1-2
CASSNNRDSSNYGYTF
>TRBV5-1|NA|TRBJ2-7
CASSFLSGTDSYEQYF
>TRBV5-1|NA|TRBJ1-1
CASSSPGTGEAFF
>TRBV9|many|TRBJ1-4
CASSVGTGNEKLFF
>TRBV27|NA|TRBJ2-7
CASSLWGAGTDYEQYF
>TRBV7-6|NA|TRBJ2-3
CASSLLTVWTDTQYF
>TRBV4-3|NA|TRBJ1-1
CASSQVPGGRGSTEAFF
>TRBV7-8|NA|TRBJ2-2
CASSLVASGGAANTGELFF
>TRBV5-1|NA|TRBJ2-3
CASSFGQAGRTDTQYF
>TRBV28|few|TRBJ2-3
CASSFLAGTDTQYF
>TRBV9|NA|TRBJ2-7
CASSVVASSYEQYF
>TRBV6-4|NA|TRBJ2-2
CASSVNQGAAGELFF
>TRBV14|NA|TRBJ1-6
CASSQGRFQTGSSYNSPLHF
>TRBV11-3|NA|TRBJ1-1
CASRPGQMNTEAFF
>TRBV4-1|NA|TRBJ1-2
CASSQNRGTDGYTF
>TRBV7-2|NA|TRBJ2-2
CASSLWRGDTGELFF
>TRBV7-2|once|TRBJ1-1
CASTLSLMNTEAFF
>TRBV19|many|TRBJ1-4
CASSSRTGGTF
>TRBV30|once|TRBJ1-4
CAWNENEKLFF
>TRBV4-2|NA|TRBJ2-3
CASSQGGVAGADTQYF
>TRBV5-6|NA|TRBJ2-5
CASSLRSGTRGETQYF
>TRBV30|NA|TRBJ1-3
CAWSSDRVNTIYF
>TRBV5-1|NA|TRBJ2-3
CASSYVGVGTDTQYF
>TRBV11-2|NA|TRBJ1-2
CASSSGLREGGYTF
>TRBV7-2|NA|TRBJ2-7
CASSPAPGAYEQYF
>TRBV9|NA|TRBJ2-1
CASQAPPGEQFF
>TRBV4-1|NA|TRBJ2-7
CASSQEGGTGYEQYF
>TRBV2|NA|TRBJ1-2
CASSDQGAHYGYTF
>TRBV7-2|NA|TRBJ2-7
CASSAILAGANEQYF
>TRBV6-1|NA|TRBJ1-1
CASSGRDRSIEAFF
>TRBV7-7|NA|TRBJ2-5
CASSFTSGSFETQYF
>TRBV2|NA|TRBJ2-4
CASTWRGPKNIQYF
>TRBV18|NA|TRBJ1-1
CASSSKTPRTEAFF
>TRBV4-2|NA|TRBJ2-7
CASSQGGGNYEQYF
>TRBV18|NA|TRBJ2-7
CASSPEFEQYF
>TRBV12-5|NA|TRBJ1-4
CASGLTRDSSNEKLFF